This T cell receptor (beta chain) was sequenced in a study of radiation and T cells in renal cell carcinoma. Study summary: Nephrectomy followed 15 Gy stereotactic body radiation by 4 weeks.

Some clones are missing from TCRdb's copy, which holds only in-frame ones; the method was immunoSEQ multiplex PCR. Of 150,000 or so clones listed, over 75% are singletons. Described time point: baseline pretreatment blood. Treatment in this sample: 15 Gy SBRT to primary tumor, nephrectomy 4 weeks later. The tumor was a clear cell renal cell carcinoma. The CDR3 has 16 residues. Germline CDR1 reads KGHSH; CDR2 reads LQKENI. Trimming left V 0 bases short and J 4 bases short, with 13 bases between. The sequencing used blood, collected from a patient whose treatment included radiotherapy and nephrectomy. This chain connects TRBV18 to TRBJ1-3; D not resolved. This receptor was taken from a woman aged 45-60 years with renal cell carcinoma. This chain's CDR3 is CASSPPATHAGNTIYF. The CDR3 DNA is TGTGCCAGCTCACCACCGGCGACCCATGCAGGAAACACCATATATTTT.